These 14 T cell receptor beta chains were sequenced from one sample in a study of cytomegalovirus exposure and HLA in healthy donors. Use of 60 Vbeta and 13 Jbeta primers characterized the PCR. Sequenced by immunoSEQ multiplex PCR; TCRdb stores in-frame clones only, minus some. Among roughly 180,000 clones listed, 70% to 80% were seen once. The sequenced sample consisted of PBMCs. All receptors derive from a man between 18 and 29 years old in good health and CMV-seronegative.

V usage is TRBV30 and J usage is TRBJ2-1; D may be TRBD2 (7 bases). CDR3 length equals 16 residues. Germline values: CDR1 GTSNPN, CDR2 SVGIG (reference sequence). V was trimmed by 0 bases and J by 9 bases, leaving 21 bases between them. The CDR3 coding sequence is TGTGCCTGGAGTGTACGGTCCGGGGGGCCCGGCGGTGAGCAGTTCTTC. Amino acids: CAWSVRSGGPGGEQFF.

This sequence joins TRBV10-2 and TRBJ2-3, with 7 bases identical to TRBD1. This CDR3 spans 14 amino acids. Germline assignment: CDR1 WSHSY and CDR2 SAAADI. The V gene end was trimmed by 5 bases and the J gene end by 0 bases; junction bases not matched to a gene: 2. CDR3 residues: CASSWDRSTDTQYF. For the CDR3, the DNA is TGCGCCAGCAGTTGGGACAGAAGCACAGATACGCAGTATTTT.

Here the CDR3 reads CASRPFGADTQYF. The DNA for the CDR3 is TGTGCCAGCAGACCCTTCGGAGCAGATACGCAGTATTTT. The chain carries TRBV27 and TRBJ2-3, with unresolved D. Trimming pared 6 bases from V and 4 bases from J, leaving 11 bases between. Germline values: CDR1 MNHEY, CDR2 SMNVEV (reference sequence). The CDR3 is 13 residues long.

The rearrangement uses TRBV19 and TRBJ1-1; 9 nucleotides align to TRBD1. Germline assignment: CDR1 LNHDA and CDR2 SQIVND (reference sequence). The V segment lost 5 bases and the J segment 0 bases; nucleotides outside the gene matches: 4. The CDR3 is made up of 15 amino acids. The chain's CDR3 is CASSSGDRVNTEAFF. The CDR3 nucleotides are TGTGCCAGTAGTTCCGGGGACAGGGTGAACACTGAAGCTTTCTTT.

The V gene is TRBV11-2, the J gene TRBJ1-4; 7 bases fit TRBD1. The CDR3 is 18 amino acids. After removal of 0 bases from V and 2 bases from J, the junction contained 9 bases not matched to a gene. CDR1 is SGHAT, CDR2 FQNNGV, per germline. CDR3: CASSLDMGRGRTNEKLFF. As DNA, the CDR3 is TGTGCCAGCAGCTTAGATATGGGAAGGGGGCGGACTAATGAAAAACTGTTTTTT.

This clone was recorded a few times. V is TRBV9 and J is TRBJ1-3, with D possibly being TRBD1 (5 bases). CDR3 length: 15 amino acids. Deletions cut 0 bases from V and 1 base from J, with 8 bases between. Germline CDR1 reads SGDLS; CDR2 reads YYNGEE. CDR3 coding DNA: TGTGCCAGCAGCGTAGCGGGACTGTCTGGAAACACCATATATTTT. Encoded protein: CASSVAGLSGNTIYF.

The table lists this clone with a few counts. V and J are TRBV7-2 and TRBJ2-7, with 8 bases fitting TRBD1. The V gene's germline CDR1 is SGHTA and CDR2 FQGNSA. The J segment lost 3 bases and the V segment lost 4 bases, leaving 5 bases of the junction unmatched. This CDR3 spans 14 amino acids. In DNA form, the CDR3 reads TGTGCCAGCAGCTCAGGGGGCGGGCTCTACGAGCAGTACTTC. This encodes CASSSGGGLYEQYF. The full variable domain, its missing parts supplied by reference TRBV7-2 and TRBJ2-7, is GAGVSQSPSNKVTEKGKDVELRCDPISGHTALYWYRQSLGQGLEFLIYFQGNSAPDKSGLPSDRFSAERTGGSVSTLTIQRTQQEDSAVYLCASSSGGGLYEQYFGPGTRLTVT.

Only a few counts were recorded for this clone. The chain joins TRBV5-4 to TRBJ2-7; TRBD1 matches 9 bases. Looked up from germline, CDR1 is SGHNT and CDR2 is YYREEE (reference sequence). Germline trimming cut 4 bases from V and 5 bases from J; bases unmatched to any gene: 7. The CDR3 is 14 amino acids. The CDR3 sequence: CASSPGQGRDEQYF. The CDR3 DNA sequence: TGTGCCAGCAGCCCGGGACAGGGAAGGGACGAGCAGTACTTC. Drawing the rest from reference TRBV5-4 and TRBJ2-7, the complete variable domain is ETGVTQSPTHLIKTRGQQVTLRCSSQSGHNTVSWYQQALGQGPQFIFQYYREEENGRGNFPPRFSGLQFPNYSSELNVNALELDDSALYLCASSPGQGRDEQYFGPGTRLTVT.

This clone was detected once. The chain joins TRBV4-1 to TRBJ2-1; D is undetermined. CDR3 length equals 13 residues. Germline V CDR1 and CDR2: MGHRA, YSYEKL. With 3 bases removed from V and 5 bases from J, the gap between germline ends came to 8 bases. In DNA, the CDR3 is TGCGCCAGCAGCCAGGGCTTGAACAATGAGCAGTTCTTC. Translation gives CASSQGLNNEQFF.

The genes are TRBV6-6 and TRBJ1-2, with TRBD1 identical over 7 bases. After removal of 4 bases from V and 2 bases from J, the junction contained 4 bases not matched to a gene. CDR3 length: 14 amino acids. Germline CDR1 reads MNHNY; CDR2 reads SVGAGI (reference sequence). The CDR3 DNA follows: TGTGCCAGCAGTTCGACAGGGCGGAACTATGGCTACACCTTC. Protein sequence: CASSSTGRNYGYTF.

This sequence joins TRBV7-9 and TRBJ2-7; TRBD2 matches 9 bases. This CDR3 region has 15 residues. The ends lost 5 bases at V and 6 bases at J; junction bases unmatched: 11. In germline, CDR1 is SEHNR, CDR2 FQNEAQ (reference sequence). DNA for the CDR3: TGTGCCAGCAGCAATCCAGCGGGGGGCTGTGGCGAGCAGTACTTC. It specifies CASSNPAGGCGEQYF.

The chain carries TRBV5-6 and TRBJ1-2; 7 bases are shared with TRBD1. The V and J ends lost 4 bases and 2 bases, in that order; junction bases with no gene match: 2. The germline V gene encodes CDR1 SGHDT and CDR2 YYEEEE. The length of the CDR3 is 13 residues. The CDR3 sequence is CASSQDRNYGYTF. As DNA, the CDR3 is TGTGCCAGCAGCCAGGACAGGAACTATGGCTACACCTTC. Full variable domain (missing parts from reference TRBV5-6 and TRBJ1-2): DAGVTQSPTHLIKTRGQQVTLRCSPKSGHDTVSWYQQALGQGPQFIFQYYEEEERQRGNFPDRFSGHQFPNYSSELNVNALLLGDSALYLCASSQDRNYGYTFGSGTRLTVV.

J is TRBJ2-5 and V is TRBV5-1; TRBD2 agrees at 8 bases. V was pared by 4 bases and J by 0 bases, with 8 bases of the junction left unmatched. The CDR3 covers 16 residues. Germline values: CDR1 SGHRS, CDR2 YFSETQ. CDR3 in amino acids: CASSPGIAGNQETQYF. CDR3 in DNA: TGCGCCAGCAGCCCCGGGATAGCGGGGAACCAAGAGACCCAGTACTTC.

This rearrangement joins TRBV28 to TRBJ2-5, with TRBD2 identical over 8 bases. V shed 1 base, J shed 6 bases, and the junction held 10 bases outside the gene matches. Germline CDR1 MDHEN, CDR2 SYDVKM. The CDR3 runs to 16 residues. The CDR3 region has the DNA TGTGCCAGCAGTTTATCTCGGGGGGGTGTTCGAAAGACCCAGTACTTC. Protein: CASSLSRGGVRKTQYF.